The following is a T cell receptor beta chain sequence with its context. The data were obtained in a study of T-cell memory formation after mild COVID-19. TCRdb re-called the 5' RACE reads with MiXCR, one entry per CDR3 protein. The data show about half a million distinct CDR3 sequences, with about 18% seen just once and more than 9% held by the top ten. CDR3 length: 16 amino acids. Germline values: CDR1 DFQATT, CDR2 SNEGSKA (reference sequence). V lost 1 base and J lost 6; bases outside the gene matches: 10. The sequencing sample was made of PBMCs or a T cell subset sorted from them (not recorded which). This TCR derives from an adult woman who had mild COVID-19 (a few samples of this study predate the infection). Cell type and time point are not known. The chain carries TRBV20-1 and TRBJ2-3; TRBD1 aligns across 10 bases. The CDR3: CSARAFGQGGVDTQYF. As DNA, the CDR3 is TGCAGTGCTAGAGCTTTTGGACAGGGGGGTGTCGATACGCAGTATTTT.